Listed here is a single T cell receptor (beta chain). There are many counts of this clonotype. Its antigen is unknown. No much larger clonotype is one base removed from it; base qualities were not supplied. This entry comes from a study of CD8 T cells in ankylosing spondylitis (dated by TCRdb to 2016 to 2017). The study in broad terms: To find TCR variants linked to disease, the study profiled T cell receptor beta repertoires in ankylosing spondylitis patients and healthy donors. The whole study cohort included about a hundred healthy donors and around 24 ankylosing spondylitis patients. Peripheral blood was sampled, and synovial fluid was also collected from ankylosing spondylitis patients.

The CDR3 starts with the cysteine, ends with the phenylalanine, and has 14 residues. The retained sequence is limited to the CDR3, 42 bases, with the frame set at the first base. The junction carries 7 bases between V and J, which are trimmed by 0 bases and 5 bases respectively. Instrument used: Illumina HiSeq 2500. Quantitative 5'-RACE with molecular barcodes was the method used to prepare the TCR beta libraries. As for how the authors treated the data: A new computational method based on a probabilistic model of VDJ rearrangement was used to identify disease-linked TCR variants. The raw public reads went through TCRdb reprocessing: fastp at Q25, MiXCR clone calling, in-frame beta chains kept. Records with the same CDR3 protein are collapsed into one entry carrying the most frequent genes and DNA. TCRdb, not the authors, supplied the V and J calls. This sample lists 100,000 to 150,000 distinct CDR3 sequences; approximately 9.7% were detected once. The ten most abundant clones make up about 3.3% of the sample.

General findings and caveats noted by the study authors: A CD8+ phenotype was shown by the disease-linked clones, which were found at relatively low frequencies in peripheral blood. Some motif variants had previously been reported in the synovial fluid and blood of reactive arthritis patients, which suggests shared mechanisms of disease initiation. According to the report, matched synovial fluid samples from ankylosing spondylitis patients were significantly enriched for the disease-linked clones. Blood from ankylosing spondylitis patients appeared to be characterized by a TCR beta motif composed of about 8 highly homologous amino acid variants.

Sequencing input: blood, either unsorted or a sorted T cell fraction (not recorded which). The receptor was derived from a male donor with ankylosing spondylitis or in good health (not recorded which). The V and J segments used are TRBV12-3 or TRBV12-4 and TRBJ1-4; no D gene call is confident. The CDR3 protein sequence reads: CASSLAGANEKLFF. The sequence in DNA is TGTGCCAGCAGTTTAGCGGGCGCGAATGAAAAACTGTTTTTT.